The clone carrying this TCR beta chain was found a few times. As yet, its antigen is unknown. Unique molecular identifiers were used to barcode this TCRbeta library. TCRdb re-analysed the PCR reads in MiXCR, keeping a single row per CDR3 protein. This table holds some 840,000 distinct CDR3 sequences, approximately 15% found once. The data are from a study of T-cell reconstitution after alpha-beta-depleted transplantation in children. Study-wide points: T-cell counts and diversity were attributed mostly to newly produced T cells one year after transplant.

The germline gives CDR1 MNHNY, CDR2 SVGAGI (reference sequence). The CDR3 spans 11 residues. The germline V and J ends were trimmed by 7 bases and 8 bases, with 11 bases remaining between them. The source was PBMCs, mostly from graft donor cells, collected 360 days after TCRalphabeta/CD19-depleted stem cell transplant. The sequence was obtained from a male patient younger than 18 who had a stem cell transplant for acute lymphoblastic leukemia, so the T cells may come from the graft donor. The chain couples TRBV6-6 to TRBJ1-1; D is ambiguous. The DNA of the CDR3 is TGTGCCAGCACGGGCAGATCGGAAGCTTTCTTT. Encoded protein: CASTGRSEAFF.